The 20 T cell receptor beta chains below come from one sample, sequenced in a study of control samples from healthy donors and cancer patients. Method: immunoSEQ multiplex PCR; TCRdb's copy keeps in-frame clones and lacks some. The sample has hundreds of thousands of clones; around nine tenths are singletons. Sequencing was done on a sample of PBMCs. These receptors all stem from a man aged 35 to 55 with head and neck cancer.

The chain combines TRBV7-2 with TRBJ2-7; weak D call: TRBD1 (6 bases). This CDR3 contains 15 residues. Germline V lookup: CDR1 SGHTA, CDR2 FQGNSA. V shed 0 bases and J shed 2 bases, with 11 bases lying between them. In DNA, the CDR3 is TGTGCCAGCAGCTTAGCGCCGACAGGCGCCTACGAGCAGTACTTC. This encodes CASSLAPTGAYEQYF.

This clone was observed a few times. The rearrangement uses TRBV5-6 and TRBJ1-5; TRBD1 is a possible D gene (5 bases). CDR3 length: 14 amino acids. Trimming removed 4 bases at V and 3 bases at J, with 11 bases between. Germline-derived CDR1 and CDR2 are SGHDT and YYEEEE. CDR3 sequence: CASSGGLPNQPQHF. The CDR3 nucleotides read TGTGCCAGCAGCGGGGGACTACCCAATCAGCCCCAGCATTTT.

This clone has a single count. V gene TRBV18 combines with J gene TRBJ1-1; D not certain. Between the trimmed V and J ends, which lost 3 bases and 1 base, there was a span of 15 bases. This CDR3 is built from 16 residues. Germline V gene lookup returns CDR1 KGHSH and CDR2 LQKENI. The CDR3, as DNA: TGTGCCAGCTCACCCGGAGGTCCTGGAGCGAACACTGAAGCTTTCTTT. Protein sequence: CASSPGGPGANTEAFF.

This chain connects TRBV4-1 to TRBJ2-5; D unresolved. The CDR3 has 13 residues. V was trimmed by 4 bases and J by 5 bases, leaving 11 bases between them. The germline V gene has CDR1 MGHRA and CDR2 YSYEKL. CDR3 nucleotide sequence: TGCGCCAGCAGCCGTACTCGAGGCGAGACCCAGTACTTC. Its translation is CASSRTRGETQYF.

This CDR3 is CASSQSSAGDSPLHF. CDR3 DNA sequence: TGTGCCAGCAGCCAAAGCTCCGCCGGGGATTCACCCCTCCACTTT. The J gene is TRBJ1-6, the V gene TRBV3-1 (or the pseudogene TRBV3-2); no clear D. The CDR3 spans 15 residues. The germline CDR1 and CDR2 sequences are LGHDT and YNNKEL (reference sequence). The ends were cut back, 2 bases at V and 8 bases at J, with 13 bases in the middle.

For the CDR3, the DNA is TGTGCCAGCAGCTTAGGGGGGAATGAGCAGTTCTTC. Protein sequence: CASSLGGNEQFF. The chain joins TRBV13 to TRBJ2-1; no clear D. CDR3 length equals 12 residues. V was pared by 0 bases and J by 7 bases, with 4 bases between. Germline CDR1 reads PRHDT; CDR2 reads FYEKMQ (reference sequence).

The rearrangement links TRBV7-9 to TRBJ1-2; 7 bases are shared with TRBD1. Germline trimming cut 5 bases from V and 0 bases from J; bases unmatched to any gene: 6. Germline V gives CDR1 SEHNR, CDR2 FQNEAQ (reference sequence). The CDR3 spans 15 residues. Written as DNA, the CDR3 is TGTGCCAGCAGCCCCAGGGACAGTTCTAACTATGGCTACACCTTC. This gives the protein CASSPRDSSNYGYTF.

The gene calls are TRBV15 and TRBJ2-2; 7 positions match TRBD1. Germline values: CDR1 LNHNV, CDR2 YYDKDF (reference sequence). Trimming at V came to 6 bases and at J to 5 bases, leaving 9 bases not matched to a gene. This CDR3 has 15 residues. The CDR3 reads CATRDWGQQTGELFF. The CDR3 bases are TGTGCCACCAGAGATTGGGGACAGCAGACCGGGGAGCTGTTTTTT.

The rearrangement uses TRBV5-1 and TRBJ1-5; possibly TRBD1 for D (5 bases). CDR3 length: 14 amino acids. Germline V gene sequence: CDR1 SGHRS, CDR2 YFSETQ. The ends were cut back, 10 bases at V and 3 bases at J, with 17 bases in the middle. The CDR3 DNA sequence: TGCGCCTCGAGCCAGGGCCAGAACAATCAGCCCCAGCATTTT. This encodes CASSQGQNNQPQHF.

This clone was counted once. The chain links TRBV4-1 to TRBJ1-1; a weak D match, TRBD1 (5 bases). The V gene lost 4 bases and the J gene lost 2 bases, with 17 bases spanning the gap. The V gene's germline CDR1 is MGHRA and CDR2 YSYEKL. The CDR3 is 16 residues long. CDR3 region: CASSPLPGYQNTEAFF. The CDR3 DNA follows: TGCGCCAGCAGCCCGCTCCCAGGGTACCAAAACACTGAAGCTTTCTTT.

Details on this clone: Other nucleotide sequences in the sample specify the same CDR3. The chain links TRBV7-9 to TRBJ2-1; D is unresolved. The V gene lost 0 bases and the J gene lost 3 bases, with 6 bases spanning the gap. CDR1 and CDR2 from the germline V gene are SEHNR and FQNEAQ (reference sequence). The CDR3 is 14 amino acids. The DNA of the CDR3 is TGTGCCAGCAGCTTAGCCGGCAGCTACAATGAGCAGTTCTTC. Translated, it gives CASSLAGSYNEQFF.

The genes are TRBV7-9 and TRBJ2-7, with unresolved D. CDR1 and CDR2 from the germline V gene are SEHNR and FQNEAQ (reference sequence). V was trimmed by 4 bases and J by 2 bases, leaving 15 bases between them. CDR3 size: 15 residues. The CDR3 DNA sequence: TGTGCCAGCAGCTCAGGACCGACCGACACCTACGAGCAGTACTTC. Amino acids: CASSSGPTDTYEQYF. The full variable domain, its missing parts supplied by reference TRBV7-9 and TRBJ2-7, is DTGVSQNPRHKITKRGQNVTFRCDPISEHNRLYWYRQTLGQGPEFLTYFQNEAQLEKSRLLSDRFSAERPKGSFSTLEIQRTEQGDSAMYLCASSSGPTDTYEQYFGPGTRLTVT.

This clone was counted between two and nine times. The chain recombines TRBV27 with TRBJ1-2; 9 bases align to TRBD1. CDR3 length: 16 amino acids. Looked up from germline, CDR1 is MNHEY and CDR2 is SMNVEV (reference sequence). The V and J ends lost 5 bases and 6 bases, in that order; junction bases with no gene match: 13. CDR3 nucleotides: TGTGCCAGCAGTCCCGGGACAGGGCTTTCGGTTAATGGCTACACCTTC. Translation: CASSPGTGLSVNGYTF.

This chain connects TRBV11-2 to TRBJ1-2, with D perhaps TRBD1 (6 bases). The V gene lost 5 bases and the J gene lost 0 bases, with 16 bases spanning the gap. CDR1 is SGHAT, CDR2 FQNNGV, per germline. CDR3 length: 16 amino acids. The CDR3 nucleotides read TGTGCCAGCAGCACCAACGGACAGAACCCTAACTATGGCTACACCTTC. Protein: CASSTNGQNPNYGYTF. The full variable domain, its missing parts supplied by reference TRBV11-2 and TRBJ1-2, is EAGVAQSPRYKIIEKRQSVAFWCNPISGHATLYWYQQILGQGPKLLIQFQNNGVVDDSQLPKDRFSAERLKGVDSTLKIQPAKLEDSAVYLCASSTNGQNPNYGYTFGSGTRLTVV.

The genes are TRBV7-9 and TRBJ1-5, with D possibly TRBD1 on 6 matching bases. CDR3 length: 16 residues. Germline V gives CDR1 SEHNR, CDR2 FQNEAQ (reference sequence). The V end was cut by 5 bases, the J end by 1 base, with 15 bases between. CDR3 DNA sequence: TGTGCCAGCAGCCCCGCAGGGGTAGGAAGCAATCAGCCCCAGCATTTT. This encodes CASSPAGVGSNQPQHF.

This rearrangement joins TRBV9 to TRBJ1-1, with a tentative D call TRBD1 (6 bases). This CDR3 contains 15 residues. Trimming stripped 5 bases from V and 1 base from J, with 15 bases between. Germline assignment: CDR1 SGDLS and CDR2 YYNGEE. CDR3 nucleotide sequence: TGTGCCAGCAGGAGAGCAGGGGTGGGGAACACTGAAGCTTTCTTT. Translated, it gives CASRRAGVGNTEAFF.

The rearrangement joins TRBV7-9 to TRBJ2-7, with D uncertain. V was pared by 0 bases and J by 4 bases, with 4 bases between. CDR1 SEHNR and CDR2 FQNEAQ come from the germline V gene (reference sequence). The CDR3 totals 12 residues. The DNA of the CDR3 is TGTGCCAGCAGCTTAGCAGCGTACGAGCAGTACTTC. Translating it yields CASSLAAYEQYF.

The CDR3 region is CASSLRQGRTGNTIYF. The CDR3 DNA follows: TGTGCCAGCAGTCTAAGACAGGGGAGGACTGGAAACACCATATATTTT. The gene calls are TRBV28 and TRBJ1-3, with 8 bases matching TRBD1. V dropped 5 bases and J dropped 2; count of bases not matched to a gene: 8. Looked up from germline, CDR1 is MDHEN and CDR2 is SYDVKM. This CDR3 comprises 16 residues.

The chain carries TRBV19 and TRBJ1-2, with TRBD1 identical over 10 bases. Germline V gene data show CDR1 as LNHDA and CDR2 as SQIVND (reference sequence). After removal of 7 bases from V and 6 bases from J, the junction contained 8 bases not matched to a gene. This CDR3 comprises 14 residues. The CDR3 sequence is CASTPGQGVHGYTF. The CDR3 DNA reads TGTGCCAGTACCCCAGGACAGGGGGTACATGGCTACACCTTC.

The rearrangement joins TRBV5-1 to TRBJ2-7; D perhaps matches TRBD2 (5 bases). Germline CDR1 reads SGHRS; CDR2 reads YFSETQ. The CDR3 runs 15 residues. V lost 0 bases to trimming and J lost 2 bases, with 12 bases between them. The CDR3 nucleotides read TGCGCCAGCAGCTTGGCCTCGGGATTTGCCTACGAGCAGTACTTC. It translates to CASSLASGFAYEQYF. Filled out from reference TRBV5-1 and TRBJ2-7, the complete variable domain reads KAGVTQTPRYLIKTRGQQVTLSCSPISGHRSVSWYQQTPGQGLQFLFEYFSETQRNKGNFPGRFSGRQFSNSRSEMNVSTLELGDSALYLCASSLASGFAYEQYFGPGTRLTVT.